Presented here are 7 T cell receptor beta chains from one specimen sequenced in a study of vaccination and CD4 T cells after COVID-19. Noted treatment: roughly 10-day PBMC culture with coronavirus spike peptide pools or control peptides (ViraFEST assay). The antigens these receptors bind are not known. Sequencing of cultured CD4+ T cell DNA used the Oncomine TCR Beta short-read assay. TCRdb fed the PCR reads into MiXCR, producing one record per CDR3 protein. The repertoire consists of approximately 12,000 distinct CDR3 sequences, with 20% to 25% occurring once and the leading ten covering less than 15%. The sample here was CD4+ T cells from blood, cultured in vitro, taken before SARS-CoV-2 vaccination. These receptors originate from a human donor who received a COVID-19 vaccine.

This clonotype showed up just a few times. CDR3 sequence (DNA): TGTGCCAGCAGCACTCGGCGGGGGGGCGAGTCTACAGCAACAGATACGCAGTATTTT. This encodes CASSTRRGGESTATDTQYF. The rearrangement joins TRBV7-9 to TRBJ2-3; 9 bases line up with TRBD2. CDR1 is SEHNR, CDR2 FQNEAQ, per germline (reference sequence). Trimming took 5 bases from V and 3 from J; bases not matched to a gene: 18. The length of the CDR3 is 19 residues.

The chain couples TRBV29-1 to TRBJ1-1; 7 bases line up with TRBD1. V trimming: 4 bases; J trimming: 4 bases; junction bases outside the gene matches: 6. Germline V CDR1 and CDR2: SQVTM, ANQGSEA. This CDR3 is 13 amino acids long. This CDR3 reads CSVVLGGGTEAFF. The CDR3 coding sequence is TGCAGCGTTGTATTAGGGGGCGGCACTGAAGCTTTCTTT.

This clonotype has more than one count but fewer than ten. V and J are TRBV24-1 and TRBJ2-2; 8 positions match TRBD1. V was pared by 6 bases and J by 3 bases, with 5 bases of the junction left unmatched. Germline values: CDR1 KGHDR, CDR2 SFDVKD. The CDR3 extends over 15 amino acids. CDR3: CATSSGQGYTGELFF. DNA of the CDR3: TGTGCCACCAGTTCCGGACAGGGCTACACCGGGGAGCTGTTTTTT.

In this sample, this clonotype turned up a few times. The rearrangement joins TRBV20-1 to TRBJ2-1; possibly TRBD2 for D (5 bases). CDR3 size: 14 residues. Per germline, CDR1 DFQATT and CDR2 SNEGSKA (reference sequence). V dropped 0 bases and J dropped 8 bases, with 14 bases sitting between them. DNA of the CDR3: TGCAGTGCTAGAGATGGGCTAGCTGGGGATGAGCAGTTCTTC. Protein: CSARDGLAGDEQFF.

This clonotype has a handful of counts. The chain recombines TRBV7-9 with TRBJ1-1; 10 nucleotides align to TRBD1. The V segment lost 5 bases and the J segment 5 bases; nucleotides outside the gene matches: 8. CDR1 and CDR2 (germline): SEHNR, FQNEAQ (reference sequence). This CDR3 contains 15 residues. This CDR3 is CASSPLTGGRTEAFF. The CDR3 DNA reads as TGTGCCAGCAGCCCCTTGACAGGGGGCAGGACTGAAGCTTTCTTT.

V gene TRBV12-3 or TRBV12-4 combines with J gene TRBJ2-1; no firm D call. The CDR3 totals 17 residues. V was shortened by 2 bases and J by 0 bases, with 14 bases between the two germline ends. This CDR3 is CASSLSGTRSSYNEQFF. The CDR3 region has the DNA TGTGCCAGCAGTTTATCCGGAACGCGGAGCTCCTACAATGAGCAGTTCTTC.

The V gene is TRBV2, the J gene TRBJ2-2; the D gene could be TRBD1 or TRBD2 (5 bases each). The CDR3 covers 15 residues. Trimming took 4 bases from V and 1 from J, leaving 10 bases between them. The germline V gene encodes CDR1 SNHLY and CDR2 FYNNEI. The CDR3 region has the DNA TGTGCCAGCAGTGTTCTGGGGGTGAACACCGGGGAGCTGTTTTTT. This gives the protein CASSVLGVNTGELFF.